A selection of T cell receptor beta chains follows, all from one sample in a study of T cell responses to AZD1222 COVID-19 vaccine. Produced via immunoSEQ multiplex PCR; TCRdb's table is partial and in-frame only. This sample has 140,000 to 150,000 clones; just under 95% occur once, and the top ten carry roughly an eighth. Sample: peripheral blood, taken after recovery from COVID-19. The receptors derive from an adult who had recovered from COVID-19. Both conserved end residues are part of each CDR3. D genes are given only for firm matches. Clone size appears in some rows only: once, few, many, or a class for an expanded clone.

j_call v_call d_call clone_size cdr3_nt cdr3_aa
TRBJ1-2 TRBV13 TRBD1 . TGTGCCAGCAGCTTAGCCCAGGGGGCGTATGGCTACACCTTC CASSLAQGAYGYTF
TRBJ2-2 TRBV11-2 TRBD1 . TGTGCCAGCAGCCCCGACAGGGGGTCCACCGGGGAGCTGTTTTTT CASSPDRGSTGELFF
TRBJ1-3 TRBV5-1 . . TGCGCCAGCAGCTTGTCTGGGCCTGGAAACACCATATATTTT CASSLSGPGNTIYF
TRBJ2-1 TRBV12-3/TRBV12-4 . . TGTGCCAGCAAAATGGACGTTTACAATGAGCAGTTCTTC CASKMDVYNEQFF
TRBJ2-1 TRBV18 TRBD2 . TGTGCCAGCTCACCACCGCTGACTAGCGGAGGCGTCCACAATGAGCAGTTCTTC CASSPPLTSGGVHNEQFF
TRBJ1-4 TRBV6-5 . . TGTGCCAGCAGTTACGTCGCAGGGAATATTCGGGAAAAACTGTTTTTT CASSYVAGNIREKLFF
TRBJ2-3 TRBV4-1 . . TGCGCCAGCAGCCGATACACAGATACGCAGTATTTT CASSRYTDTQYF
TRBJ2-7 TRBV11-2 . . TGTGCCAGCAGCTTAGTATGGGGCAGGGGAGTAAACGAGCAGTACTTC CASSLVWGRGVNEQYF
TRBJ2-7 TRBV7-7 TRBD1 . TGTGCTAGCAGCTTAGGGGACAGGGTTATTCCTCGCGAGCAGTACTTC CASSLGDRVIPREQYF
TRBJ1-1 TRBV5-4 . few TGTGCCAGCAGCTTACTACTGGTGAACACTGAAGCTTTCTTT CASSLLLVNTEAFF
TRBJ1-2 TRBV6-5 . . TGTGCCAGCAGGGACACTGTTTCTAACTATGGCTACACCTTC CASRDTVSNYGYTF
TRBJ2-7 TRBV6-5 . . TGTGCCAGCAGTTTCCGGGACTGGGTCTCCTACGAGCAGTACTTC CASSFRDWVSYEQYF
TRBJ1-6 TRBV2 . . TGTGCCAGCAGCGGTCCGGGGCAGCTAAACTCACCCCTCCACTTT CASSGPGQLNSPLHF
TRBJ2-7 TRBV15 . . TGTGCCACCAGCAGAGATATCGCAGGTCTGGGCGAGCAGTACTTC CATSRDIAGLGEQYF
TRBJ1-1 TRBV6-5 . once TGTGCCAGCAGTTTCGCCGGGGGGGCCACTGAAGCTTTCTTT CASSFAGGATEAFF
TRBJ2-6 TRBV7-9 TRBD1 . TGTGCCAGCAGCGCCTTTGGGACAGGGTCTTCTGGGGCCAACGTCCTGACTTTC CASSAFGTGSSGANVLTF
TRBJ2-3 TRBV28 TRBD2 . TGTGCCAGCAGTATACAGGCGGGAGGGTCAGATACGCAGTATTTT CASSIQAGGSDTQYF
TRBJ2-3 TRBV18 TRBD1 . TGTGCCAGCTCACCAAATCAGGGGGGCACAGATACGCAGTATTTT CASSPNQGGTDTQYF
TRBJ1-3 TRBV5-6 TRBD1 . TGTGCCAGCAGCTTGGGGGACAGGTCCCCTGGAAACACCATATATTTT CASSLGDRSPGNTIYF
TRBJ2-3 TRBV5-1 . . TGCGCCAGCAGCTTGGCCGCGGGACCCACAGATACGCAGTATTTT CASSLAAGPTDTQYF
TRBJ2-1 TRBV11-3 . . TGTGCCAGCAGCTTGGAGGGGAATGAGCAGTTCTTC CASSLEGNEQFF
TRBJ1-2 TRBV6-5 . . TGTGCCAGCAGTCCTCAGGGATATGGCTACACCTTC CASSPQGYGYTF
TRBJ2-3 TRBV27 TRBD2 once TGTGCCAGCTGGGGACTAGCGGGAGATTTAGATACGCAGTATTTT CASWGLAGDLDTQYF
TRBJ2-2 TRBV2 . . TGTGCCAGCAATACAGGCACCGGGGAGCTGTTTTTT CASNTGTGELFF
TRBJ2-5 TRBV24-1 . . TGTGCCACCAGTGAGCCGCGGGGGCCCCAAGAGACCCAGTACTTC CATSEPRGPQETQYF
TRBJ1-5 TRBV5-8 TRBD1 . TGTGCCAGCAGCTTACAGGGGGCCCGGGGTCCCCAGCATTTT CASSLQGARGPQHF
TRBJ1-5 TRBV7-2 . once TGTGCCAGCAGCTTTTCAGGGCCGAATCAGCCCCAGCATTTT CASSFSGPNQPQHF